The sequence of this T cell receptor (beta chain) was determined in a study of CD8+CD57+ T cells in acquired aplastic anemia. For the study at large: Sorted CD4+ plus CD8+ cells gave DNA averaging roughly 3.5 ug.

TCR beta VDJ combinations and CDR3 sequences were profiled from genomic DNA. TCRdb re-called the reads with MiXCR, one entry per CDR3 protein. The sample lists 130,000 or so distinct CDR3 sequences, less than 45% occurring once. After removal of 5 bases from V and 2 bases from J, the junction contained 7 bases not matched to a gene. The length of the CDR3 is 15 residues. Germline CDR1 is DFQATT and CDR2 is SNEGSKA (reference sequence). This clonotype has at least ten counts. The chain carries TRBV20-1 and TRBJ1-3; 9 bases match TRBD1. Sequenced material: sorted CD4+, CD8+, or CD8+CD57+ T cells (not recorded which) from PBMCs. The clonotype comes from a human donor in good health, serving as a control. CDR3 residues: CSADDRGFTGNTIYF. The CDR3 DNA sequence: TGCAGTGCTGACGACAGGGGGTTCACTGGAAACACCATATATTTT.